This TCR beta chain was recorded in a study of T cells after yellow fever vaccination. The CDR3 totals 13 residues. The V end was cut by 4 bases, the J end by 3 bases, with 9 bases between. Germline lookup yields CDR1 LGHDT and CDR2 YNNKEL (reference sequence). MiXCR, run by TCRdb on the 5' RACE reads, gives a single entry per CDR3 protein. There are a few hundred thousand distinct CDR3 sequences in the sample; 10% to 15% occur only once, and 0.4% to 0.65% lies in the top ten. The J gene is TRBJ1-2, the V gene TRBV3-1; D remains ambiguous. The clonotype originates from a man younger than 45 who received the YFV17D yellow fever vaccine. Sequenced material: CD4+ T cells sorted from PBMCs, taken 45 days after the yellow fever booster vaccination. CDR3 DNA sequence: TGTGCCAGCAGCCCGCTGGGCGACTATGGCTACACCTTC. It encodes CASSPLGDYGYTF.